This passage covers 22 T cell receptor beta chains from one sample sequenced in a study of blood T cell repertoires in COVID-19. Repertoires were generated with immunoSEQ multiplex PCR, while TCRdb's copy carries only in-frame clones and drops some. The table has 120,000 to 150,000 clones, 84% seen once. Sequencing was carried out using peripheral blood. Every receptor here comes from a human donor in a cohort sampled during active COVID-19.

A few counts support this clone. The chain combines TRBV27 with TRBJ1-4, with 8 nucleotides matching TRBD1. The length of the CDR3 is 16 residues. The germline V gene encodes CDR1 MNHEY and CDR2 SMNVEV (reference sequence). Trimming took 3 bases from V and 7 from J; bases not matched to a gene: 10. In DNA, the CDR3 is TGTGCCAGCAGTTTCGACAGGGGAAGAAGGGGTGAAAAACTGTTTTTT. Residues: CASSFDRGRRGEKLFF.

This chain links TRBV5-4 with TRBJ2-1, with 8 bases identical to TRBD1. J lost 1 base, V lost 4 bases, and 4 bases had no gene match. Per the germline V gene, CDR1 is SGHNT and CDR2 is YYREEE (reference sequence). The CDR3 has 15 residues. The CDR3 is CASSVTGGSYNEQFF. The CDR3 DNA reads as TGTGCCAGCAGCGTAACAGGGGGTTCCTACAATGAGCAGTTCTTC.

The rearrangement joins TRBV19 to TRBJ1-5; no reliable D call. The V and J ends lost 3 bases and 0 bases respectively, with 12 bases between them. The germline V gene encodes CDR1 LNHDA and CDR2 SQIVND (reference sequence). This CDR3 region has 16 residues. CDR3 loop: CASSIPRRSSNQPQHF. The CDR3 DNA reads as TGTGCCAGTAGTATCCCCCGGAGGAGTAGCAATCAGCCCCAGCATTTT.

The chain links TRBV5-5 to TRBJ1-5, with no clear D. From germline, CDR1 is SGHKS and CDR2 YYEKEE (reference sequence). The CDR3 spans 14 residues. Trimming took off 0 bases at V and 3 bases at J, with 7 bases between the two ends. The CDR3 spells CASSLGQNNQPQHF. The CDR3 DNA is TGTGCCAGCAGCTTGGGTCAGAACAATCAGCCCCAGCATTTT.

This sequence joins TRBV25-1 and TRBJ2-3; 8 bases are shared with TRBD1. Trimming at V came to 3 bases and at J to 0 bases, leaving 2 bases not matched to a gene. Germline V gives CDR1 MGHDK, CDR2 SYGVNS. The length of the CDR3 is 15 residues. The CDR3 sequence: CASSEDRASTDTQYF. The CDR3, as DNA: TGTGCCAGCAGTGAGGACAGGGCAAGCACAGATACGCAGTATTTT.

As DNA, the CDR3 is TGCGCCAGCAGCGAGGGCGATGGAGGGAATTCACCCCTCCACTTT. Translated: CASSEGDGGNSPLHF. This sequence joins TRBV5-1 and TRBJ1-6; the D is unclear. Trimming took off 4 bases at V and 7 bases at J, with 15 bases between the two ends. The length of the CDR3 is 15 residues. Germline loops: CDR1 SGHRS, CDR2 YFSETQ. The full variable domain, in which reference TRBV5-1 and TRBJ1-6 provide the parts outside the CDR3, is KAGVTQTPRYLIKTRGQQVTLSCSPISGHRSVSWYQQTPGQGLQFLFEYFSETQRNKGNFPGRFSGRQFSNSRSEMNVSTLELGDSALYLCASSEGDGGNSPLHFGNGTRLTVT.

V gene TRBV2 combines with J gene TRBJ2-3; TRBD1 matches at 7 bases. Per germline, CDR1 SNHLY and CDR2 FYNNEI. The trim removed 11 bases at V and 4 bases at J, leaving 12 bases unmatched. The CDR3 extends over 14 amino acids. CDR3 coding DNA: TGTGCCCTACTCGTCGGGGACAGAGCAGATACGCAGTATTTT. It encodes CALLVGDRADTQYF.

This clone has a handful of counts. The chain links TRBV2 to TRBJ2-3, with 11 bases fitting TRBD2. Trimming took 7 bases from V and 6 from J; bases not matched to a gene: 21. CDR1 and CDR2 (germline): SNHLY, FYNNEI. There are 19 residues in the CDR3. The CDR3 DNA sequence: TGTGCCAGCACCTCGACTAGCGGGACTTGGAATGGGGGGTCGGATACGCAGTATTTT. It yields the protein CASTSTSGTWNGGSDTQYF.

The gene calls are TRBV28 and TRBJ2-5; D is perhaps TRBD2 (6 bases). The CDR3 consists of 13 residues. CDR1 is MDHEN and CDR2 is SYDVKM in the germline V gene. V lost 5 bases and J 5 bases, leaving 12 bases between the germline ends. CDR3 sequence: CASSTPGGETQYF. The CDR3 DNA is TGTGCCAGCAGTACCCCCGGGGGTGAGACCCAGTACTTC.

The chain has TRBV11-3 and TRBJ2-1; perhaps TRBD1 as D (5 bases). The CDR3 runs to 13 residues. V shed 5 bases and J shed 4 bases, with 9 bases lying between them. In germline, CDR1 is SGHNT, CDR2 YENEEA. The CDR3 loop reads CASSQGEYNEQFF. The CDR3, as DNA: TGTGCCAGCAGCCAAGGGGAATACAATGAGCAGTTCTTC.

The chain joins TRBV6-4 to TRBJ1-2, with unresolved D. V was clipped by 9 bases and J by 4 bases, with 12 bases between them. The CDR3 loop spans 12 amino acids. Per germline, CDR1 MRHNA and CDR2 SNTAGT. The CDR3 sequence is CARVDNVYGYTF. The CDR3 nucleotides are TGTGCCAGGGTAGACAACGTCTATGGCTACACCTTC.

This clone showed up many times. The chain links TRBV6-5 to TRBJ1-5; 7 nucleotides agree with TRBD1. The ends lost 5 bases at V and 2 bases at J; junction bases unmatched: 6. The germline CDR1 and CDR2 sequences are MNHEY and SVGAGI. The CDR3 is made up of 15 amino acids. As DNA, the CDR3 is TGTGCCAGCAGTCCGGACAGGTCGGGCAATCAGCCCCAGCATTTT. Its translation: CASSPDRSGNQPQHF.

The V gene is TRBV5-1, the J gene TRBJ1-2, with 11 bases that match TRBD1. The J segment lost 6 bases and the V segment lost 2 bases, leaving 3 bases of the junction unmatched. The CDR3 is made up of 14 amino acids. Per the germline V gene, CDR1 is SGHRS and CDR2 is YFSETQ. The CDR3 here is CASSFRTGGNGYTF. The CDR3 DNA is TGCGCCAGCAGCTTTCGGACAGGGGGCAATGGCTACACCTTC.

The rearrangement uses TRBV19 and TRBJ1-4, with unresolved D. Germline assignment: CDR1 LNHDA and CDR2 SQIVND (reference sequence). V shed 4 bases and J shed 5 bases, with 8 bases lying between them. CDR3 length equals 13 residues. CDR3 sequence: CASSTTVNEKLFF. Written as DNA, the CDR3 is TGTGCCAGTAGTACTACGGTCAATGAAAAACTGTTTTTT.

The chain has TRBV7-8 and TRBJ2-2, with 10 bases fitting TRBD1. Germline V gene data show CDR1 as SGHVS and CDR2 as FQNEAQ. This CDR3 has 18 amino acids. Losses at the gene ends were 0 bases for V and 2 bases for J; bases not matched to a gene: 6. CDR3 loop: CASSLASLTGGNTGELFF. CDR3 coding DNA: TGTGCCAGCAGCTTAGCTTCTTTGACAGGGGGCAACACCGGGGAGCTGTTTTTT.

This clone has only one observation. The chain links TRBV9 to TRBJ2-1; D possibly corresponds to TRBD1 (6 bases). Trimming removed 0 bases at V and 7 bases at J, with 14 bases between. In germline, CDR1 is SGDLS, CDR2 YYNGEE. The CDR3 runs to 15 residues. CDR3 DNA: TGTGCCAGCAGCGTAGTGCCCCAGGGGTCGAATGAGCAGTTCTTC. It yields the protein CASSVVPQGSNEQFF. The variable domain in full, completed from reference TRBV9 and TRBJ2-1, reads DSGVTQTPKHLITATGQRVTLRCSPRSGDLSVYWYQQSLDQGLQFLIQYYNGEERAKGNILERFSAQQFPDLHSELNLSSLELGDSALYFCASSVVPQGSNEQFFGPGTRLTVL.

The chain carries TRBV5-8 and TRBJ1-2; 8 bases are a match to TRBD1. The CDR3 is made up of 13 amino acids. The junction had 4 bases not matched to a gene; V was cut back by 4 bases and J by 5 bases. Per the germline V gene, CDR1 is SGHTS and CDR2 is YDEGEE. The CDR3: CASSMDRAYGYTF. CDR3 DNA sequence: TGTGCCAGCAGCATGGACAGGGCGTATGGCTACACCTTC. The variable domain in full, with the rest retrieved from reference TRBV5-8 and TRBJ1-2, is EAGVTQSPTHLIKTRGQQATLRCSPISGHTSVYWYQQALGLGLQFLLWYDEGEERNRGNFPPRFSGRQFPNYSSELNVNALELEDSALYLCASSMDRAYGYTFGSGTRLTVV.

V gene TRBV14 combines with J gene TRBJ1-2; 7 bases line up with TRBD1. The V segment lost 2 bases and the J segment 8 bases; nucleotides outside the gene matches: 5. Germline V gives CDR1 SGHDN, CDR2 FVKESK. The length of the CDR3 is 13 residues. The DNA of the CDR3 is TGTGCCAGCAGCCAAAGACAGGGCGGGGGCTACACCTTC. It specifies CASSQRQGGGYTF.

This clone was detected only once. The CDR3 loop is CASSFRQGGAGEQYV. DNA of the CDR3: TGTGCCAGCAGTTTTAGACAGGGAGGAGCCGGCGAGCAGTACGTC. The chain combines TRBV28 with TRBJ2-7, with D possibly TRBD1 on 7 matching bases. The ends were cut back, 3 bases at V and 6 bases at J, with 18 bases in the middle. Germline-derived CDR1 and CDR2 are MDHEN and SYDVKM. This CDR3 is 15 amino acids long.

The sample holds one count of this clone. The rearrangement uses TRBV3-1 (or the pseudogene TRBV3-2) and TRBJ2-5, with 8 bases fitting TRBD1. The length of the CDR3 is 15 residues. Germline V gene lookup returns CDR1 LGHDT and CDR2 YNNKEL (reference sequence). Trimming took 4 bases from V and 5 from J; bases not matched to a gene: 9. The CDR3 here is CASSPLDRGRETQYF. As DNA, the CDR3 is TGTGCCAGCAGCCCACTAGACAGGGGCCGGGAGACCCAGTACTTC.

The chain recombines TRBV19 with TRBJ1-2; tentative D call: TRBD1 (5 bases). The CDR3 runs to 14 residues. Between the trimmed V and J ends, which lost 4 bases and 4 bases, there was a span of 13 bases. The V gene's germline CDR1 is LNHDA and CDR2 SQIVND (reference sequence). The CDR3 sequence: CASSTLGGAYGYTF. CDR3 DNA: TGTGCCAGTAGTACTCTGGGGGGTGCCTATGGCTACACCTTC. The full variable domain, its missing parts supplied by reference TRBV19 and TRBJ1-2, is DGGITQSPKYLFRKEGQNVTLSCEQNLNHDAMYWYRQDPGQGLRLIYYSQIVNDFQKGDIAEGYSVSREKKESFPLTVTSAQKNPTAFYLCASSTLGGAYGYTFGSGTRLTVV.

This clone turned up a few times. Here the CDR3 DNA reads TGCAGCGTAAGGACAGAGACAAACTATGGCTACACCTTC. Protein product: CSVRTETNYGYTF. The chain employs TRBV29-1 and TRBJ1-2; TRBD1 might be the D (6 bases). The germline V gene has CDR1 SQVTM and CDR2 ANQGSEA. Trimming removed 6 bases from V and 2 bases from J, with 13 bases in between. The CDR3 consists of 13 residues.